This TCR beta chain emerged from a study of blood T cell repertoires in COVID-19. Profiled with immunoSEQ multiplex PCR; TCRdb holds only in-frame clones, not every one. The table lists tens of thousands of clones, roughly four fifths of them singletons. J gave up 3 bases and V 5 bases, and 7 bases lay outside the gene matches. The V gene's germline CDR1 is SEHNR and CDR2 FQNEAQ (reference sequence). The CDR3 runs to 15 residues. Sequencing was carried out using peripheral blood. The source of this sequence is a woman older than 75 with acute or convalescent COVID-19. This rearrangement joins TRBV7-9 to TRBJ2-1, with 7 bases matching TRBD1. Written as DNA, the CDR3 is TGTGCCAGCAGCGCAGGGGGTTTGGGCTACAATGAGCAGTTCTTC. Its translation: CASSAGGLGYNEQFF.